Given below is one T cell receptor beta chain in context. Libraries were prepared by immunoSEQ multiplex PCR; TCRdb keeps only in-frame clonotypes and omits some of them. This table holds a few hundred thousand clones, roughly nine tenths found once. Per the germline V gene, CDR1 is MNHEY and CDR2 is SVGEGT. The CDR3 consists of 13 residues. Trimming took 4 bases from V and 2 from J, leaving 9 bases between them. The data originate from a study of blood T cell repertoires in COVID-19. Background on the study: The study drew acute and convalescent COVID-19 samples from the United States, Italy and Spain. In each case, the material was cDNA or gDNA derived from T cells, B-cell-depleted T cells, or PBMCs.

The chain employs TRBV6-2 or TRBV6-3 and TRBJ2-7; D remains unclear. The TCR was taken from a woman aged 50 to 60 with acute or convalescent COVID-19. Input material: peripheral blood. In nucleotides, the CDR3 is TGTGCCAGCAGTTTCGCGGCTCCCTACGAGCAGTACTTC. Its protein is CASSFAAPYEQYF.